This T cell receptor (beta chain) emerged from a study of cytomegalovirus exposure and HLA in healthy donors. On the study more broadly: An earlier analysis found fewer than 140 million unique TCR beta sequences from about 190 million T cells. Most donors, about 82% of around 400 genotyped, fell in the Caucasian-associated ancestry cluster.

With 3 bases removed from V and 0 bases from J, the gap between germline ends came to 15 bases. The length of the CDR3 is 17 residues. In germline, CDR1 is LNHNV, CDR2 YYDKDF (reference sequence). Use of 60 Vbeta and 13 Jbeta primers characterized the PCR. Clones were read by immunoSEQ multiplex PCR, and TCRdb kept only the in-frame ones, dropping some. The sample holds around 100,000 clones, roughly 72% seen once. Study-level results: Rarity held for most TCR sequences, but there were some public TCRs that occurred in many donors. Immune exposure information available was restricted to CMV serostatus.

Points on this clone: The antigen remains unidentified.

The receptor was isolated from a woman aged 40 to 50 in good health and CMV-seropositive. J is TRBJ1-3 and V is TRBV15; D call uncertain. The sample taken for sequencing was PBMCs. CDR3 DNA sequence: TGTGCCACCAGCAGCTTCCCGGCAGGCCCCTCTGGAAACACCATATATTTT. It is translated as CATSSFPAGPSGNTIYF.